The table lists the clone carrying this T cell receptor (beta chain) with a few counts. Its cognate antigen is unknown. The CDR3 sequence is 13 residues long. Trimming took 4 bases from V and 6 from J, leaving 13 bases between them. Per germline, CDR1 SEHNR and CDR2 FQNEAQ (reference sequence). Then a second PCR, running about 6 to 12 cycles, was carried out with a sample-barcoded 5' primer and a J-beta primer mix. TCRdb redid the calling of the 5' RACE reads with MiXCR, one entry per CDR3 protein. The table lists 910,000 or so distinct CDR3 sequences, just over 50% of them singletons. Isolation of PBMCs gave at least 7 million cells per sample. The source of the sample is a study of blood T cells in healthy people across ages. Study-level background: For every two T cells, template switching captured about one barcoded beta molecule. General observations from the study: TCR beta diversity, measured per million T cells, fell in a roughly linear way with age. As naive T cell percentage varied, TCR beta diversity correlated strongly with it.

The origin of this receptor is a woman in her sixties in good health. The specimen was blood. The chain combines TRBV7-9 with TRBJ2-7; maybe TRBD1 (6 bases). As DNA, the CDR3 is TGTGCCAGCAGCTCTTCTACAGGGCGCGAGCAGTACTTC. It codes for CASSSSTGREQYF.